This TCR beta chain is from a study of shared clonotypes between healthy human individuals. Study-wide context: Each donor had three CD4 naive, three CD4 memory, two CD8 naive and one CD8 memory plate.

The authors' processing: Junction-only immunoSEQ sequences carried no quality scores, so filtering differed. The repertoire was sequenced with immunoSEQ multiplex PCR; TCRdb's copy has only in-frame clones and lacks some. That table gives V, J and clone size, and the DNA gave D and trimming. The table shows a few million clones, with over 85% occurring only once. Per the germline V gene, CDR1 is MDHEN and CDR2 is SYDVKM. The CDR3 runs 16 residues. After removal of 4 bases from V and 9 bases from J, the junction contained 12 bases not matched to a gene. For this clone: No antigen is known for it.

General study findings and limits: Apart from blood, nothing was sampled; tissue repertoires likely differ.

The source material was naive CD4+ T cells from PBMCs. As for subset: CD45RA+ positively selected. This clonotype originated in a man younger than 35 in good health. Some clones in this sample may be carry-over from other donors' samples. This chain uses TRBV28 with TRBJ2-1; TRBD2 agrees at 10 bases. This CDR3 is CASSSAQLAGFGEQFF. CDR3 in DNA: TGTGCCAGCAGTTCAGCCCAACTAGCGGGATTCGGTGAGCAGTTCTTC.